The clone carrying this T cell receptor beta chain was seen at least ten times. Its specificity is not known. The data were obtained in a study of T cells in Graves' hyperthyroidism and ophthalmopathy. The study, taken as a whole, reports: Stable hyperthyroidism was separated from ophthalmopathy by a model based on 13 V-J features. Among thyroid clonotypes expanded above 0.001, most also appeared in blood. Model-based prediction identified ophthalmopathy a median about 6 months prior to its onset.

It was RNA transcripts that yielded the amplified TCR beta CDR3 regions. HTBI primers were the set used in a first-round RT-PCR of the TCR CDR3. TCRdb passed the multiplex PCR reads through MiXCR, listing each CDR3 protein once. Of roughly 200,000 distinct CDR3 sequences listed, approximately 16% are singletons. The PBMCs were sourced from fresh peripheral blood (more than 9 ml). The CDR3 spans 15 residues. The V end lost 0 bases, the J end lost 0 bases, and 7 bases lay between the germline ends. Looked up from germline, CDR1 is SGHTS and CDR2 is YDEGEE. V usage is TRBV5-8 and J usage is TRBJ2-1; D gene ambiguous. The source material was blood. The receptor's source is a man aged 40-49 years with Graves' hyperthyroidism. The CDR3 sequence: CASSLDRSSYNEQFF. For the CDR3, the DNA is TGTGCCAGCAGCTTGGATAGGAGCTCCTACAATGAGCAGTTCTTC.